Listed below are T cell receptor beta chains from one sample, sequenced in a study of blood T cell repertoires in COVID-19. Libraries were prepared by immunoSEQ multiplex PCR; TCRdb keeps only in-frame clonotypes and omits some of them. The sample shows roughly 190,000 clones, less than 95% of them seen only once. Input material: peripheral blood. The receptors were gathered from a man aged 25 to 45 with COVID-19, enrolled during active disease. CDR3s include the opening cysteine and the closing phenylalanine or tryptophan. D genes are given only for firm matches. Not every row has a clone size; where given, it reads once, few, many or a size class.

J	V	D	size	CDR3	DNA
TRBJ1-6	TRBV27	TRBD1	NA	CASTPDRGGSMSYNSPLHF	TGTGCCAGCACCCCAGACAGGGGGGGTTCAATGTCCTATAATTCACCCCTCCACTTT
TRBJ1-3	TRBV21-1	NA	NA	CASSILNSGNTIYF	TGTGCCAGCAGCATACTCAACTCTGGAAACACCATATATTTT
TRBJ2-3	TRBV19	TRBD2	NA	CASSSLSGGASTDTQYF	TGTGCCAGTAGTTCCCTTAGCGGGGGGGCTAGCACAGATACGCAGTATTTT
TRBJ2-2	TRBV11-2	TRBD2	NA	CASSFMTSGGRGTGELFF	TGTGCCAGCAGCTTCATGACTAGCGGGGGGCGGGGCACCGGGGAGCTGTTTTTT
TRBJ1-5	TRBV6-5	TRBD1	NA	CASSLQGDQPQHF	TGTGCCAGCAGTTTACAGGGGGACCAGCCCCAGCATTTT
TRBJ1-1	TRBV7-2	TRBD1	NA	CASSYGQGQFEAFF	TGTGCCAGCAGCTACGGACAGGGCCAATTTGAAGCTTTCTTT
TRBJ1-2	TRBV7-3	NA	NA	CASSFDSSYGYTF	TGTGCCAGCAGCTTCGACAGTAGTTATGGCTACACCTTC
TRBJ1-5	TRBV6-5	NA	NA	CASSYSAAQPQHF	TGTGCCAGCAGTTACTCGGCGGCCCAGCCCCAGCATTTT
TRBJ2-1	TRBV10-2	NA	NA	CASSGGQNEQFF	TGCGCCAGCAGTGGGGGACAAAATGAGCAGTTCTTC
TRBJ1-2	TRBV2	NA	NA	CASSEVPQPNYGYTF	TGTGCCAGCAGTGAGGTCCCACAGCCAAACTATGGCTACACCTTC
TRBJ2-1	TRBV7-3	NA	NA	CASSLTLRSYNEQFF	TGTGCCAGCAGCTTAACGTTGCGGTCCTACAATGAGCAGTTCTTC
TRBJ2-2	TRBV18	NA	once	CASSPGGTVNTGELFF	TGTGCCAGCTCACCAGGAGGGACAGTGAACACCGGGGAGCTGTTTTTT
TRBJ1-2	TRBV2	NA	NA	CASQGAVGYTF	TGTGCCAGTCAGGGTGCGGTTGGCTACACCTTC
TRBJ1-1	TRBV9	NA	NA	CASSQSGALGSEAFF	TGTGCCAGCAGCCAATCAGGGGCTTTGGGTTCTGAAGCTTTCTTT
TRBJ1-2	TRBV27	TRBD1	NA	CASRTHTTGVYGYTF	TGTGCCAGCAGAACACATACGACAGGGGTCTATGGCTACACCTTC
TRBJ2-7	TRBV14	NA	NA	CASSQGLRDRYEQYF	TGTGCCAGCAGCCAGGGGCTAAGGGATAGGTACGAGCAGTACTTC
TRBJ1-4	TRBV19	TRBD1	NA	CASSGGQALAATNEKLFF	TGTGCCAGTAGCGGTGGACAGGCACTGGCCGCAACTAATGAAAAACTGTTTTTT
TRBJ1-2	TRBV3-1/TRBV3-2	NA	NA	CASSQGGYGYTF	TGTGCCAGCAGCCAGGGAGGTTATGGCTACACCTTC
TRBJ2-1	TRBV5-5	TRBD1	once	CASSVDPRGQYNEQFF	TGTGCCAGCAGCGTCGATCCCAGGGGGCAATACAATGAGCAGTTCTTC
TRBJ1-4	TRBV4-1	TRBD1	once	CASSQPRTGPTEKLFF	TGCGCCAGCAGCCAACCGCGGACAGGACCCACGGAAAAACTGTTTTTT
TRBJ2-1	TRBV5-1	TRBD1	NA	CASSLGQGSNEQFF	TGCGCCAGCAGCTTGGGACAGGGCTCCAATGAGCAGTTCTTC
TRBJ2-1	TRBV3-1/TRBV3-2	NA	NA	CASSHLDRLNYNEQFF	TGTGCCAGCAGCCACCTAGACAGGTTAAACTACAATGAGCAGTTCTTC
TRBJ2-7	TRBV6-5	TRBD2	NA	CASSTSGGGHYEQYF	TGTGCCAGCAGTACTAGCGGGGGGGGTCACTACGAGCAGTACTTC
TRBJ2-7	TRBV6-1	NA	NA	CASSDPGMSSYEQYF	TGTGCCAGCAGTGACCCAGGGATGAGCTCCTACGAGCAGTACTTC
TRBJ1-1	TRBV5-1	TRBD1	NA	CASSPDRATNTEAFF	TGCGCCAGCAGCCCGGACAGGGCAACGAACACTGAAGCTTTCTTT
TRBJ2-6	TRBV5-4	NA	NA	CASSLQRSGANVLTF	TGTGCCAGCAGCTTGCAGCGCTCTGGGGCCAACGTCCTGACTTTC
TRBJ2-1	TRBV12-5	TRBD2	NA	CASGLSRGGGFF	TGTGCTAGTGGTTTAAGTCGGGGGGGAGGATTCTTC
TRBJ1-1	TRBV7-6	NA	NA	CASSPEAPNTEAFF	TGTGCCAGCAGCCCCGAAGCCCCGAACACTGAAGCTTTCTTT
TRBJ2-3	TRBV5-4	NA	NA	CASSPLGGGTVYTQYF	TGTGCCAGCAGCCCCTTGGGGGGGGGCACGGTGTATACGCAGTATTTT
TRBJ1-3	TRBV5-1	TRBD1	once	CASSPRGQGDPNTIYF	TGCGCCAGCAGCCCGCGGGGACAGGGGGACCCAAACACCATATATTTT
TRBJ2-5	TRBV12-3/TRBV12-4	TRBD1	NA	CASSRTGAETQYF	TGTGCCAGCAGTCGGACAGGGGCAGAGACCCAGTACTTC
TRBJ2-3	TRBV27	TRBD2	NA	CASSLIGGGPSDTQYF	TGTGCCAGCAGTTTAATCGGCGGGGGGCCTTCAGATACGCAGTATTTT